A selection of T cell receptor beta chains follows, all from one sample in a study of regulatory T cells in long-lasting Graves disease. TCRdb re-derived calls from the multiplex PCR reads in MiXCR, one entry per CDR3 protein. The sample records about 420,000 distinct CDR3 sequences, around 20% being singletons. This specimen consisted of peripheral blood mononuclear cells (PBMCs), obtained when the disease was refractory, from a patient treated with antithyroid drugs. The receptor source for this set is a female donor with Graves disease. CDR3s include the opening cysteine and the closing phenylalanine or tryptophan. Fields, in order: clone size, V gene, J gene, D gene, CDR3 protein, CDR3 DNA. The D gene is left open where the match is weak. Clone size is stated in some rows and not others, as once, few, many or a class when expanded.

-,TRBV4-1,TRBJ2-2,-,CASSQVTLNTGELFF,TGCGCCAGCAGCCAAGTAACTTTGAACACCGGGGAGCTGTTTTTT
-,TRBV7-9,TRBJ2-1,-,CASSSNTGQEQFF,TGTGCCAGCAGCTCCAACACCGGGCAGGAGCAGTTCTTC
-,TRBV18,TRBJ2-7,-,CASSPGVIEQYF,TGTGCCAGCTCACCAGGAGTGATCGAGCAGTACTTC
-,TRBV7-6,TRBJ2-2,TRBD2,CASSPHVAGPTGELFF,TGTGCCAGCAGCCCTCACGTAGCGGGACCGACCGGGGAGCTGTTTTTT
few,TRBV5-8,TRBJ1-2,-,CASSLTTNYGYTF,TGTGCCAGCAGCCTAACTACTAACTATGGCTACACCTTC
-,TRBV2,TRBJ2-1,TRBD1,CASKRDRGYGEQFF,TGTGCCAGCAAACGGGACAGGGGATACGGTGAGCAGTTCTTC
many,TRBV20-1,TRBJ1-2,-,CSARDERSLAGYTF,TGCAGTGCTAGAGACGAACGGAGCCTGGCTGGCTACACCTTC
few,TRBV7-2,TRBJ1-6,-,CASSPQRENSPLHF,TGTGCCAGCAGCCCTCAGAGGGAGAATTCACCCCTCCACTTT
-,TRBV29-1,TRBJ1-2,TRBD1,CSVIKQGEVNYGYTF,TGCAGCGTTATAAAACAGGGGGAAGTTAACTATGGCTACACCTTC
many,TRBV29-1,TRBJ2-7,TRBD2,CSVDRGVGDEQYF,TGCAGCGTTGACCGGGGGGTCGGCGACGAGCAGTACTTC
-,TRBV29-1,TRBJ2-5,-,CSALLNRRGYF,TGCAGCGCCCTACTCAACAGGCGGGGGTACTTC
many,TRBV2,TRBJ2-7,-,CASGGRSSYEQYF,TGTGCCAGCGGAGGACGGAGCTCCTACGAGCAGTACTTC
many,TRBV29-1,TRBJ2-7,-,CSVEGSSYEQYF,TGCAGCGTTGAGGGCAGCTCCTACGAGCAGTACTTC
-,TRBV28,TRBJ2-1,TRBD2,CASSSSHASGISSYNEQFF,TGTGCCAGCAGTTCCAGTCATGCTAGCGGTATAAGCTCCTACAATGAGCAGTTCTTC
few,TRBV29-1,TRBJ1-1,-,CSVEGRVNTEAFF,TGCAGCGTTGAGGGCAGGGTGAACACTGAAGCTTTCTTT
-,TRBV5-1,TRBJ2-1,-,CASSLDSSSYNEQFF,TGCGCCAGCAGCTTGGACTCTAGCTCCTACAATGAGCAGTTCTTC
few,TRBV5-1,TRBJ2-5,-,CASSFRRQQETQYF,TGCGCCAGCAGCTTTCGACGACAGCAAGAGACCCAGTACTTC
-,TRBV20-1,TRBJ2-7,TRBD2,CSARGQREYWRNYEQYF,TGCAGTGCTAGAGGGCAGCGGGAGTATTGGAGGAACTACGAGCAGTACTTC
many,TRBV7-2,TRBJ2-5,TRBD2,CASSRGLAEETQYF,TGTGCCAGCAGCCGCGGACTAGCGGAAGAGACCCAGTACTTC
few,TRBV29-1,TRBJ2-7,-,CSVVPGVAYEQYF,TGCAGCGTCGTTCCAGGGGTGGCCTACGAGCAGTACTTC
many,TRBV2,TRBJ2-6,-,CASCKPELSGANVLTF,TGTGCGAGTTGCAAGCCAGAACTTTCTGGGGCCAACGTCCTGACTTTC
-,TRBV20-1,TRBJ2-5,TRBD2,CSAGLVGGQETQYF,TGCAGTGCGGGACTAGTTGGCGGACAAGAGACCCAGTACTTC
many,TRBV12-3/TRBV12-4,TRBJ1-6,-,CASSPTGNGNSPLHF,TGTGCCAGCAGCCCCACAGGGAACGGTAATTCACCCCTCCACTTT
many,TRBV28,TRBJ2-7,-,CASSTPGQAYEQYF,TGTGCCAGCAGTACCCCGGGACAAGCCTACGAGCAGTACTTC